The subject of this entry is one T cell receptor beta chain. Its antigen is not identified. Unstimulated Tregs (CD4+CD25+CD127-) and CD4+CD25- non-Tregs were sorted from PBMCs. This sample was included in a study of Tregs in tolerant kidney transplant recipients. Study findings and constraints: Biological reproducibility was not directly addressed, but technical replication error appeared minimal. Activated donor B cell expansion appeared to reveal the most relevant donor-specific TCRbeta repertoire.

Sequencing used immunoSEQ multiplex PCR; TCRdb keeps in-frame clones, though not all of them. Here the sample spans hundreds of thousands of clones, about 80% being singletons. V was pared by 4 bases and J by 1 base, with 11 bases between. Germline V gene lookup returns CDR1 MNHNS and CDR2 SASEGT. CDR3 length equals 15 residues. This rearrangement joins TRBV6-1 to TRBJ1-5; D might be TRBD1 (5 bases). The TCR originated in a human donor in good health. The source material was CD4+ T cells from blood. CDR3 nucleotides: TGTGCCAGCAGTGCTCGGGGCGAGAGCAATCAGCCCCAGCATTTT. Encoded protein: CASSARGESNQPQHF.